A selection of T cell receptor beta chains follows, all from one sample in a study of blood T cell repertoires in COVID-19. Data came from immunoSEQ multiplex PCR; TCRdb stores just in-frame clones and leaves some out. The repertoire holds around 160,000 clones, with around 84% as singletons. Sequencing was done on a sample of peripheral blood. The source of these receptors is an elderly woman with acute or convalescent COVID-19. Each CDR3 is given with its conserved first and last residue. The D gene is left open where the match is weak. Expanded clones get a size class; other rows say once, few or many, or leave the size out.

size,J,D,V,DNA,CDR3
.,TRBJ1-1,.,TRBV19,TGTGCCAGTAGTATCTTAGACAGAACCGAAGCTTTCTTT,CASSILDRTEAFF
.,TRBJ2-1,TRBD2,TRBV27,TGTGCCAGCAGTCGGATAGCGGGACAACGATACAATGAGCAGTTCTTC,CASSRIAGQRYNEQFF
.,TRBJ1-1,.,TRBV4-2,TGTGCCAGCAGCCAACGGCTACAGGGTACTGAAGCTTTCTTT,CASSQRLQGTEAFF
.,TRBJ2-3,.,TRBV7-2,TGTGCCAGCAGCTTTTCTAGCAGCCTGGGGGATACGCAGTATTTT,CASSFSSSLGDTQYF
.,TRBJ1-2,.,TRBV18,TGTGCCAGCTCACCATTTAGTACGGGGGACTATGGCTACACCTTC,CASSPFSTGDYGYTF
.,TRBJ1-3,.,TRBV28,TGTGCCAGCAGCGGAGATTTCTCTGGAAACACCATATATTTT,CASSGDFSGNTIYF
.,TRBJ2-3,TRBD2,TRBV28,TGTGCCAGCAGTTTATTAGCGGGAGGGCCGACAGATACGCAGTATTTT,CASSLLAGGPTDTQYF
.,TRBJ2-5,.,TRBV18,TGTGCCAGCTCACCGCTCGACAGGACAGAGACCCAGTACTTC,CASSPLDRTETQYF
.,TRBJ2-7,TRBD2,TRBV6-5,TGTGCCAGCAGTCGGACTAGCGGGGGATTCGAGCAGTACTTC,CASSRTSGGFEQYF
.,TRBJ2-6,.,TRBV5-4,TGTGCCAGCAGCCGGGTTTCCTCTGGGGCCAACGTCCTGACTTTC,CASSRVSSGANVLTF
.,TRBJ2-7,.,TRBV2,TGTGCCAGCAGGCAACAGGGCCCCGAGCAGTACTTC,CASRQQGPEQYF
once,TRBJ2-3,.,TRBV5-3,TGTGCCAGAAGCTTGGGTCCCTCAGATACGCAGTATTTT,CARSLGPSDTQYF